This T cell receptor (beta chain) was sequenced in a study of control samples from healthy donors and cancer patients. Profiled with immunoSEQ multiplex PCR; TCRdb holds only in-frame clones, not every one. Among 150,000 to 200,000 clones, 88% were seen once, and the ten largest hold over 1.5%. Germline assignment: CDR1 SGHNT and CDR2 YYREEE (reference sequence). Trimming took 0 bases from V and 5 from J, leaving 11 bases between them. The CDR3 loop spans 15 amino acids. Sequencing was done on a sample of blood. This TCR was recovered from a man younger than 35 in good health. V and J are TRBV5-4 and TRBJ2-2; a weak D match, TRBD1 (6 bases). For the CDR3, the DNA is TGTGCCAGCAGCTTGGTGGGGGCTTCTACCGGGGAGCTGTTTTTT. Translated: CASSLVGASTGELFF.